This is a list of T cell receptor beta chains from one sample in a study of blood T cell repertoires in COVID-19. The protocol was immunoSEQ multiplex PCR, while the TCRdb copy is restricted to in-frame clones and leaves out a portion. This table has around 140,000 clones, 80% appearing once. What was sequenced was peripheral blood. The receptor source for this set is a man aged 65-85 years who had recovered from COVID-19. The CDR3 runs from the conserved cysteine through the conserved F or W.

v_call: TRBV5-4
j_call: TRBJ2-7
cdr3_aa: CASSTGQNSYEQYF

v_call: TRBV24-1
j_call: TRBJ2-1
cdr3_aa: CATSDSKRTGNVQFF

v_call: TRBV30
j_call: TRBJ2-2
cdr3_aa: CACTKHTGELFF

v_call: TRBV27
j_call: TRBJ2-5
cdr3_aa: CASSLYGGMETQYF

v_call: TRBV10-3
j_call: TRBJ2-1
cdr3_aa: CAISGTYTSDEQFF

v_call: TRBV15
j_call: TRBJ1-2
cdr3_aa: CATSRGQGEHGYTF

v_call: TRBV21-1
j_call: TRBJ2-7
cdr3_aa: CASSLPKEGIPPSYEQYF

v_call: TRBV7-8
j_call: TRBJ2-5
cdr3_aa: CASSLDAGQETQYF

v_call: TRBV5-4
j_call: TRBJ1-2
cdr3_aa: CASSAGQGYYGYTF

v_call: TRBV6-5
j_call: TRBJ1-2
cdr3_aa: CASRRTVYGYTF

v_call: TRBV10-3
j_call: TRBJ2-1
cdr3_aa: CAIGSGPNNEQFF

v_call: TRBV4-1
j_call: TRBJ2-3
cdr3_aa: CASSDRGRTDTQYF

v_call: TRBV14
j_call: TRBJ2-7
cdr3_aa: CASSELAGGPLYEQYF

v_call: TRBV30
j_call: TRBJ1-2
cdr3_aa: CAWSSERRGYTF

v_call: TRBV4-1
j_call: TRBJ2-1
cdr3_aa: CASRVRPGQSYNEQFF

v_call: TRBV30
j_call: TRBJ1-3
cdr3_aa: CAWDRARNTIYF

v_call: TRBV19
j_call: TRBJ2-5
cdr3_aa: CASARTSGPGETQYF

v_call: TRBV19
j_call: TRBJ2-3
cdr3_aa: CASSTGQGISDTQYF

v_call: TRBV14
j_call: TRBJ1-1
cdr3_aa: CASKGGMNTEAFF

v_call: TRBV7-2
j_call: TRBJ2-1
cdr3_aa: CASSLGKRASYNEQFF

v_call: TRBV4-1
j_call: TRBJ2-7
cdr3_aa: CASSHPSPGTSGLGQYF

v_call: TRBV7-9
j_call: TRBJ2-2
cdr3_aa: CASSLRVTGELFF

v_call: TRBV11-2
j_call: TRBJ2-1
cdr3_aa: CASSPALGLADNEQFF

v_call: TRBV13
j_call: TRBJ2-7
cdr3_aa: CASSKAGVGEQYF

v_call: TRBV28
j_call: TRBJ2-3
cdr3_aa: CATSSSGRKTDTQYF

v_call: TRBV19
j_call: TRBJ1-6
cdr3_aa: CASSIEANNSPLHF

v_call: TRBV7-8
j_call: TRBJ2-4
cdr3_aa: CASSSLRVGTGWYF

v_call: TRBV12-5
j_call: TRBJ1-6
cdr3_aa: CASGSTGLLYNSPLHF

v_call: TRBV4-1
j_call: TRBJ2-7
cdr3_aa: CASSQTSADYEQYF

v_call: TRBV7-2
j_call: TRBJ2-1
cdr3_aa: CASSLVLAGDEQFF

v_call: TRBV9
j_call: TRBJ1-4
cdr3_aa: CASSVGASEKLFF

v_call: TRBV11-2
j_call: TRBJ2-2
cdr3_aa: CASSLERPGELFF

v_call: TRBV29-1
j_call: TRBJ1-4
cdr3_aa: CSVDIQGRGEKLFF

v_call: TRBV3-1/TRBV3-2
j_call: TRBJ1-1
cdr3_aa: CASSPQGADTEAFF

v_call: TRBV25-1
j_call: TRBJ2-7
cdr3_aa: CASSAPENSEQYF

v_call: TRBV4-3
j_call: TRBJ2-7
cdr3_aa: CASSQWYGLPYEQYF

v_call: TRBV7-9
j_call: TRBJ1-1
cdr3_aa: CASSSPGLQYTEAFF

v_call: TRBV2
j_call: TRBJ1-1
cdr3_aa: CASSSQGARTEAFF

v_call: TRBV5-1
j_call: TRBJ1-1
cdr3_aa: CASRGDTEAFF

v_call: TRBV18
j_call: TRBJ2-7
cdr3_aa: CASSRAGTSYEQYF

v_call: TRBV7-9
j_call: TRBJ2-5
cdr3_aa: CASSERELGETQYF

v_call: TRBV7-9
j_call: TRBJ2-3
cdr3_aa: CASSLKGGRRDTQYF

v_call: TRBV7-2
j_call: TRBJ2-1
cdr3_aa: CASSFDRQGLADFNEQFF

v_call: TRBV10-3
j_call: TRBJ2-7
cdr3_aa: CAIRANHGTSGSYEQYF

v_call: TRBV3-1/TRBV3-2
j_call: TRBJ2-1
cdr3_aa: CASSQDFKASGRYNEQFF

v_call: TRBV2
j_call: TRBJ2-7
cdr3_aa: CATIGQGMREQYF

v_call: TRBV5-6
j_call: TRBJ1-1
cdr3_aa: CASSPGDRVFTEAFF

v_call: TRBV11-2
j_call: TRBJ2-3
cdr3_aa: CASSSSVPGLAASTDTQYF

v_call: TRBV6-2/TRBV6-3
j_call: TRBJ2-3
cdr3_aa: CASSYWLAGGEDTQYF

v_call: TRBV24-1
j_call: TRBJ2-1
cdr3_aa: CATSGPGTGYNNEQFF

v_call: TRBV6-5
j_call: TRBJ1-4
cdr3_aa: CASSYDRVPEKLFF

v_call: TRBV5-1
j_call: TRBJ2-1
cdr3_aa: CASSLVSYNEQFF

v_call: TRBV7-9
j_call: TRBJ1-2
cdr3_aa: CASSSPTGSRYGYTF

v_call: TRBV27
j_call: TRBJ1-4
cdr3_aa: CASSFRDRRIEKLFF

v_call: TRBV19
j_call: TRBJ1-1
cdr3_aa: CASSLGRGSLVAFF

v_call: TRBV19
j_call: TRBJ2-5
cdr3_aa: CASSKVRGYETQYF

v_call: TRBV28
j_call: TRBJ2-6
cdr3_aa: CASSLSGTASSGANVLTF